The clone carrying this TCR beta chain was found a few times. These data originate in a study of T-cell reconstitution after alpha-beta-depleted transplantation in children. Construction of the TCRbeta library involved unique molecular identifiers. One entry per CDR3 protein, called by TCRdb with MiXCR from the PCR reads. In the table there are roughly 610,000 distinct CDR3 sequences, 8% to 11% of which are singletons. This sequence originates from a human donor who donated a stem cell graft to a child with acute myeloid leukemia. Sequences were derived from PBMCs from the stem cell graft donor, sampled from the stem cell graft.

The CDR3 is CASSDRAGGPLGYEQYF. In DNA, the CDR3 is TGTGCCAGCAGTGACCGGGCGGGAGGGCCATTGGGTTACGAGCAGTACTTC. The chain carries TRBV12-3 or TRBV12-4 and TRBJ2-7; 9 nucleotides match TRBD2. The CDR3 has 17 residues. Unmatched junction bases numbered 15, after V lost 5 bases and J lost 4 bases.